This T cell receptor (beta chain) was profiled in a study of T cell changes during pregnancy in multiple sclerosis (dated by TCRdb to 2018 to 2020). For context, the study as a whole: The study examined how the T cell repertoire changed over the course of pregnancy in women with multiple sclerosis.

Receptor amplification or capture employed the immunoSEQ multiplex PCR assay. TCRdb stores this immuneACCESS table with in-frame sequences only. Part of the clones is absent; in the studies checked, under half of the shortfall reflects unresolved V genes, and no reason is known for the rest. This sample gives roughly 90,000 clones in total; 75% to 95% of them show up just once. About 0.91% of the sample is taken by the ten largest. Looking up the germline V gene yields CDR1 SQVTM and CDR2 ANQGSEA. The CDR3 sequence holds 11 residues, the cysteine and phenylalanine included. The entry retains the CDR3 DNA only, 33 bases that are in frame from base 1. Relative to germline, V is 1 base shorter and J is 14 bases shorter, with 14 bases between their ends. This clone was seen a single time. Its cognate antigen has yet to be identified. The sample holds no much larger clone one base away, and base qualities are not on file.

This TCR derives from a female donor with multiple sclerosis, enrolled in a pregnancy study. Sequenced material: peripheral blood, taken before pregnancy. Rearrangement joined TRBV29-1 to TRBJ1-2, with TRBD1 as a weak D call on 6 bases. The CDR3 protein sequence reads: CSVEGQQGRTF. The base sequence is TGCAGCGTTGAAGGCCAACAGGGTCGTACCTTC.